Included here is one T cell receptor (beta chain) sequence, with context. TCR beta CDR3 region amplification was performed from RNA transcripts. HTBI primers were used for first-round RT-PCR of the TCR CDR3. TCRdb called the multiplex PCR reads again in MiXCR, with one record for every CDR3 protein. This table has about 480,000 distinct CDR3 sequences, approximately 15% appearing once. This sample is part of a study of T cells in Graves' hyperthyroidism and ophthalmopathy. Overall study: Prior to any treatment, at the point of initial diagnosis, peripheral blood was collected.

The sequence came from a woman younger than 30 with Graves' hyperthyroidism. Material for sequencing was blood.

The CDR3 loop is CASSSTVYTGELFF. CDR3 bases: TGTGCCAGCAGCTCCACGGTTTACACCGGGGAGCTGTTTTTT. The rearrangement joins TRBV7-2 to TRBJ2-2; no clear D gene. Trimming pared 4 bases from V and 3 bases from J, leaving 9 bases between. The V gene's germline CDR1 is SGHTA and CDR2 FQGNSA. The CDR3 is made up of 14 amino acids.